One sample yielded the 10 T cell receptor beta chains listed below, sequenced in a study of T cell repertoires in cytomegalovirus infection. TCRdb called the reads again in MiXCR, with one record for every CDR3 protein. This sample carries 150,000 to 200,000 distinct CDR3 sequences, roughly a fifth of them seen once, and the ten largest clones take around 3.2%. Material: PBMCs. Every receptor here comes from a human donor in good health (CMV status not recorded). Some clones in this sample may be carry-over from other donors' samples.

The rearrangement joins TRBV7-3 to TRBJ1-6; D gene unclear. The CDR3 sequence is 15 residues long. Deletions cut 0 bases from V and 9 bases from J, with 12 bases between. CDR1 and CDR2 (germline): SGHTA, FQGTGA. The CDR3 DNA reads as TGTGCCAGCAGCTTAACCGGGCCCGGTGCTTCACCCCTCCACTTT. It is translated as CASSLTGPGASPLHF.

The chain couples TRBV6-4 to TRBJ1-1; no clear D gene. The germline CDR1 and CDR2 sequences are MRHNA and SNTAGT. Between the trimmed V and J ends, which lost 3 bases and 4 bases, there was a span of 9 bases. This CDR3 has 13 amino acids. CDR3 in DNA: TGTGCCAGCAGTGAGTGGGTGGGCACTGAAGCTTTCTTT. Amino acid sequence: CASSEWVGTEAFF.

This clonotype came up a few times. The V and J genes are TRBV20-1 and TRBJ2-1, with D perhaps matching TRBD2 (6 bases). CDR1 and CDR2 from the germline V gene are DFQATT and SNEGSKA (reference sequence). This CDR3 is 16 amino acids long. The ends were cut back, 5 bases at V and 0 bases at J, with 17 bases in the middle. CDR3 bases: TGCAGTGCTCCTATCCTAGCGCCCCGCTCCTACAATGAGCAGTTCTTC. Its protein is CSAPILAPRSYNEQFF.

Many counts were recorded for this clonotype. The CDR3 loop reads CASSSSGLLSYEQYF. The CDR3 DNA is TGTGCCAGCAGCTCAAGTGGACTTCTCTCCTACGAGCAGTACTTC. This rearrangement joins TRBV7-9 to TRBJ2-7, with TRBD2 as a possible D gene (5 bases). Germline V CDR1 and CDR2: SEHNR, FQNEAQ (reference sequence). The CDR3 totals 15 residues. Deletions cut 4 bases from V and 0 bases from J, with 13 bases between.

This clonotype has a count of ten or more. The chain combines TRBV6-1 with TRBJ2-5, with D perhaps being TRBD1 or TRBD2 (6 bases each). V gave up 4 bases and J gave up 4 bases, with 10 bases separating them. Germline assignment: CDR1 MNHNS and CDR2 SASEGT. The CDR3 is 13 amino acids. The CDR3 spells CASSARGGETQYF. CDR3 in DNA: TGTGCCAGCAGTGCCAGGGGAGGAGAGACCCAGTACTTC.

V usage is TRBV29-1 and J usage is TRBJ2-7; D is unresolved. CDR1 is SQVTM, CDR2 ANQGSEA, per germline. The CDR3 length is 12 residues. V lost 2 bases and J lost 3, with 8 bases in between. This CDR3 is CSVENGYYEQYF. The DNA for the CDR3 is TGCAGCGTTGAAAACGGTTACTACGAGCAGTACTTC.

The genes are TRBV6-1 and TRBJ1-6; 7 bases align to TRBD1. There are 15 residues in the CDR3. J was trimmed by 6 bases and V by 6 bases; bases with no gene match: 8. Per the germline V gene, CDR1 is MNHNS and CDR2 is SASEGT. CDR3 in amino acids: CASRIYNRGNSPLHF. The CDR3 nucleotides are TGTGCCAGCAGAATATATAACAGGGGTAATTCACCCCTCCACTTT.

The CDR3 coding sequence is TGTGCCAGCAGCCCGACGGGGCGGGACGATTCACCCCTCCACTTT. Amino acids: CASSPTGRDDSPLHF. V gene TRBV7-9 combines with J gene TRBJ1-6; weak D call: TRBD1 (5 bases). The CDR3 has 15 residues. Germline CDR1 is SEHNR and CDR2 is FQNEAQ (reference sequence). The V and J ends lost 5 bases and 8 bases respectively, with 16 bases between them.

This clonotype was observed many times. This rearrangement joins TRBV7-3 to TRBJ2-1, with 10 bases fitting TRBD2. Germline lookup yields CDR1 SGHTA and CDR2 FQGTGA. V gave up 5 bases and J gave up 9 bases; unmatched junction bases: 7. The CDR3 consists of 14 residues. For the CDR3, the DNA is TGTGCCAGCAGCAATAGCGGGGGGCGGAGTGAGCAGTTCTTC. Protein sequence: CASSNSGGRSEQFF.

This clonotype was counted many times. The chain combines TRBV20-1 with TRBJ2-3; 8 nucleotides agree with TRBD2. This CDR3 spans 14 amino acids. V lost 4 bases, J lost 1 base, and 4 bases stayed unmatched. Germline V CDR1 and CDR2: DFQATT, SNEGSKA (reference sequence). This chain's CDR3 is CSAKRGLGTDTQYF. The CDR3 nucleotides are TGCAGTGCTAAGCGGGGACTAGGCACAGATACGCAGTATTTT.